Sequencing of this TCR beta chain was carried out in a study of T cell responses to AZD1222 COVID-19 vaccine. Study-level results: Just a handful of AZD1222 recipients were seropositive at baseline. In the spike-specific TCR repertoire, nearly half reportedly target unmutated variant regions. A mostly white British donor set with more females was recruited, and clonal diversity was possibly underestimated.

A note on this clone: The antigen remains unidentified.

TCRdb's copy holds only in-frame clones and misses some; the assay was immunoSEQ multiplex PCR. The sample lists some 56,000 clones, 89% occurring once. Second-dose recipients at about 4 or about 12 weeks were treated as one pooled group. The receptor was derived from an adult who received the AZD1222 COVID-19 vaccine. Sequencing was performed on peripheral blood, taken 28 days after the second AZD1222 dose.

The CDR3 sequence is CASSELGSGNTIYF. CDR3 coding DNA: TGTGCCAGCAGTGAATTAGGCTCTGGAAACACCATATATTTT. This rearrangement joins TRBV25-1 to TRBJ1-3; D not resolved. The V end lost 1 base, the J end lost 0 bases, and 4 bases lay between the germline ends. Germline values: CDR1 MGHDK, CDR2 SYGVNS. CDR3 size: 14 residues.